These T cell receptor beta chains were read from a single sample in a study of cytomegalovirus exposure and HLA in healthy donors. Repertoires were generated with immunoSEQ multiplex PCR, while TCRdb's copy carries only in-frame clones and drops some. The profile covers about 160,000 clones, with 85% appearing a single time and under 2.5% taken by the ten largest. The sample taken for sequencing was PBMCs. Source of these receptors: a man aged 30-40 years in good health and CMV-seropositive. Both conserved end residues are trimmed from each CDR3. The D gene is left open where the match is weak.

D	J	V	CDR3
.	TRBJ1-3	TRBV11-2	ASTYTQGSGNTIY
.	TRBJ2-3	TRBV29-1	SVREADTQY
TRBD1	TRBJ2-7	TRBV6-5	ASSYDRDRGGYEQY
TRBD1	TRBJ2-7	TRBV27	ASSTRDRAKKRSSYEQY
.	TRBJ1-1	TRBV28	ASPGGQGQNTEAF
.	TRBJ1-4	TRBV4-1	ASSQVGQGNEKLF
.	TRBJ2-2	TRBV9	ASSVTGVGTGELF
.	TRBJ2-3	TRBV9	ASSVVSRVPSSTDTQY
TRBD1	TRBJ1-4	TRBV5-1	ASSQLRQGVNEKLF
.	TRBJ2-5	TRBV23-1	ASRVPGSPQY
.	TRBJ1-1	TRBV5-1	ASSLELRGNTEAF